This TCR beta chain was identified during a study of Tregs in tolerant kidney transplant recipients. Study-level results: Changing PCR primers prevented nucleotide comparison between some patients' samples.

The CDR3 extends over 14 amino acids. Per germline, CDR1 LNHDA and CDR2 SQIVND (reference sequence). Between the trimmed V and J ends, which lost 3 bases and 1 base, there was a span of 8 bases. TCRdb's table, derived via immunoSEQ multiplex PCR, lists solely in-frame clones and lacks some. This listing includes about 48,000 clones. With regard to this clone: Its antigen is unknown. With the read ending 3 residues before the CDR3 end, the germline J gene is used to fill in that end.

The TCR was taken from a human donor who received a combined kidney and bone marrow transplant. Source: CD4+ T cells from blood, taken before the transplant. The J gene is TRBJ2-3, the V gene TRBV19, with a possible D match to TRBD1 (6 bases). This chain's CDR3 is CASSIGGRTDTQYF. The CDR3 DNA, read in part, is TGTGCCAGTAGTATTGGGGGCCGCACAGATACG. Based on the CDR3 plus reference TRBV19 and TRBJ2-3, the full variable domain is DGGITQSPKYLFRKEGQNVTLSCEQNLNHDAMYWYRQDPGQGLRLIYYSQIVNDFQKGDIAEGYSVSREKKESFPLTVTSAQKNPTAFYLCASSIGGRTDTQYFGPGTRLTVL.